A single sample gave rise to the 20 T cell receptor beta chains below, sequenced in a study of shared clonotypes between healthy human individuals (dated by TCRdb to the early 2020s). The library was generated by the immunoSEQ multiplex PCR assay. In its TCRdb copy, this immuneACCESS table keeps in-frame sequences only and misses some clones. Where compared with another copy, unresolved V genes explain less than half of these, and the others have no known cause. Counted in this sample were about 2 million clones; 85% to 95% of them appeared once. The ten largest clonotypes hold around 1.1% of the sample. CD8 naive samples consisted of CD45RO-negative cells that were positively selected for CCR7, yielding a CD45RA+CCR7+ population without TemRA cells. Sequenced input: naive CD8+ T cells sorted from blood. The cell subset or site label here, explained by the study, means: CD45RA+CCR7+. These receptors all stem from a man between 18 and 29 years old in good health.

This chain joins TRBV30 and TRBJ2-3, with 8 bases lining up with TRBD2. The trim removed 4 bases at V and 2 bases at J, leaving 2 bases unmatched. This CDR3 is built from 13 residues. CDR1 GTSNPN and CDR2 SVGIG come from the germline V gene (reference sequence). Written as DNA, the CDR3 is TGTGCCTGGAATAGCGGGGTCACAGATACGCAGTATTTT. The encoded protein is CAWNSGVTDTQYF.

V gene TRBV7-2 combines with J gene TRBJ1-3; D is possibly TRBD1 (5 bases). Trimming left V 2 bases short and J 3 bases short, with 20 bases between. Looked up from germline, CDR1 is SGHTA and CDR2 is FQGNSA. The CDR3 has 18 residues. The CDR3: CASSLIKILDKFGNTIYF. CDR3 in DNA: TGTGCCAGCAGCTTAATTAAGATCCTGGACAAATTTGGAAACACCATATATTTT. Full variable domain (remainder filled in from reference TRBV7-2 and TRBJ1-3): GAGVSQSPSNKVTEKGKDVELRCDPISGHTALYWYRQSLGQGLEFLIYFQGNSAPDKSGLPSDRFSAERTGGSVSTLTIQRTQQEDSAVYLCASSLIKILDKFGNTIYFGEGSWLTVV.

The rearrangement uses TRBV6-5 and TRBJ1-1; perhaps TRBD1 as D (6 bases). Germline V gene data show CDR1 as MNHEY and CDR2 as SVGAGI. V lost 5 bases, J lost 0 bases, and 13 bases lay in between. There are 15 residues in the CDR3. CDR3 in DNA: TGTGCCAGCAGTCAAGGGGGGACACTGAACACTGAAGCTTTCTTT. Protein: CASSQGGTLNTEAFF.

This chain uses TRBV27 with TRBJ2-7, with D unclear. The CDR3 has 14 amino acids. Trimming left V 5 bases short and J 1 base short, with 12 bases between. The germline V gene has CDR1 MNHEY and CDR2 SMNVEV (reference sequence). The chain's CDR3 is CASSVWTDSYEQYF. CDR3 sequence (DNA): TGTGCCAGCAGTGTATGGACGGATTCCTACGAGCAGTACTTC.

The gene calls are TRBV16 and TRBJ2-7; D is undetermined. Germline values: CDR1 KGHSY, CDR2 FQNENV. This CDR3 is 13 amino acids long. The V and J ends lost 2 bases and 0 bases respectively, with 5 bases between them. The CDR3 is CASSQDDSYEQYF. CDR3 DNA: TGTGCCAGCAGCCAAGACGACTCCTACGAGCAGTACTTC.

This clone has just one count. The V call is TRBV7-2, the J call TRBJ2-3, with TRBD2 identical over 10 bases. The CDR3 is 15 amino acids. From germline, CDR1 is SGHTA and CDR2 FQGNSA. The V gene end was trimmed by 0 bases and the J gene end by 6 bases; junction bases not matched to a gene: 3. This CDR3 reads CASSLAGTSADTQYF. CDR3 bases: TGTGCCAGCAGCTTAGCGGGGACTAGCGCGGATACGCAGTATTTT.

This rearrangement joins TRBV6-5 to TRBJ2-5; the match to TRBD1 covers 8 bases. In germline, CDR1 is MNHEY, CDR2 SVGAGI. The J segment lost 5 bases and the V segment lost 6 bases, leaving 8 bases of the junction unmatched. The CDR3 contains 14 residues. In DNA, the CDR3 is TGTGCCAGCAGCCAGACAGGGGTCATGGAGACCCAGTACTTC. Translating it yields CASSQTGVMETQYF.

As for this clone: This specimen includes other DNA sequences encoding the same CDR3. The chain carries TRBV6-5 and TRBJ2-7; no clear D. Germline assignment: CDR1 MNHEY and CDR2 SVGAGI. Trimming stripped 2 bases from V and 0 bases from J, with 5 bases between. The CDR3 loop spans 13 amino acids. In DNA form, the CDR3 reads TGTGCCAGCAGTTACAGTCTCTCCTACGAGCAGTACTTC. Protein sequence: CASSYSLSYEQYF.

CDR3 sequence: CASSLRSGRGPINEQFF. CDR3 sequence (DNA): TGTGCCAGCAGTTTAAGGAGCGGGCGGGGCCCTATCAATGAGCAGTTCTTC. The chain combines TRBV27 with TRBJ2-1; D perhaps matches TRBD2 (6 bases). The germline V gene encodes CDR1 MNHEY and CDR2 SMNVEV (reference sequence). This CDR3 spans 17 amino acids. V gave up 2 bases and J gave up 6 bases, with 20 bases separating them.

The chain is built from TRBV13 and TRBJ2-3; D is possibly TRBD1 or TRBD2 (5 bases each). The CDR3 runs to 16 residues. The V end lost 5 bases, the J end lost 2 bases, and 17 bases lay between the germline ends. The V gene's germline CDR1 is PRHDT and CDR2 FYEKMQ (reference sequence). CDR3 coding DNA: TGTGCCAGCAGCCCTCGGGACGTCCCAACCACAGATACGCAGTATTTT. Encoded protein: CASSPRDVPTTDTQYF.

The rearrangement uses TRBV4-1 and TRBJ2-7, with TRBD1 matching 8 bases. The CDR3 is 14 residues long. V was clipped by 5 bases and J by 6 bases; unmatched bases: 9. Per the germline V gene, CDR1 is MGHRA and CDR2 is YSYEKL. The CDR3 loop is CASSTRDRLAEQYF. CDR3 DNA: TGCGCCAGCAGCACCCGGGACAGGCTGGCCGAGCAGTACTTC.

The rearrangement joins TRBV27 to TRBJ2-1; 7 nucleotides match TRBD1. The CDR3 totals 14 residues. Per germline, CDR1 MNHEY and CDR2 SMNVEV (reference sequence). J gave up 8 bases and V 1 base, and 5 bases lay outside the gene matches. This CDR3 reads CASSLLQGTDEQFF. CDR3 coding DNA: TGTGCCAGCAGTTTATTACAGGGGACCGATGAGCAGTTCTTC.

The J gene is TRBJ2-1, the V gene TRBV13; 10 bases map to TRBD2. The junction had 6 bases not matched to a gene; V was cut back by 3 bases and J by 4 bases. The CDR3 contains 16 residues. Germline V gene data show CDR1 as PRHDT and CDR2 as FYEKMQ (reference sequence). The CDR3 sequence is CASSFSSGGPYNEQFF. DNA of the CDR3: TGTGCCAGCAGCTTCTCTAGCGGGGGCCCATACAATGAGCAGTTCTTC.

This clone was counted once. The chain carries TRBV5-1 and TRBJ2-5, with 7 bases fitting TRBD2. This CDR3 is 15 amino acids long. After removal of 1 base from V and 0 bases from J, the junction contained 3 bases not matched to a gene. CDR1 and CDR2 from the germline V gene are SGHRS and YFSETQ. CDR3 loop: CASSLSGLHQETQYF. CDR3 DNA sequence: TGCGCCAGCAGCTTGTCGGGACTACACCAAGAGACCCAGTACTTC.

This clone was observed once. The CDR3 here is CARSLPKQGLHYEQYF. The CDR3 nucleotides read TGTGCCAGAAGCTTGCCGAAACAGGGATTACACTACGAGCAGTACTTC. The chain joins TRBV5-3 to TRBJ2-7, with a possible D match to TRBD1 (6 bases). TRBV5-3 is filed as an ORF, its function uncertain. V dropped 1 base and J dropped 3 bases, with 17 bases sitting between them. The CDR3 sequence is 16 residues long.

CDR3 nucleotide sequence: TGTGCCATCAGTGAGTCCCTCGGTACGGGGCGCTACGAGCAGTACTTC. The encoded protein is CAISESLGTGRYEQYF. The rearrangement links TRBV10-3 to TRBJ2-7, with D perhaps being TRBD1 or TRBD2 (5 bases each). The CDR3 sequence is 16 residues long. With 0 bases removed from V and 3 bases from J, the gap between germline ends came to 15 bases. Germline V gives CDR1 ENHRY, CDR2 SYGVKD.

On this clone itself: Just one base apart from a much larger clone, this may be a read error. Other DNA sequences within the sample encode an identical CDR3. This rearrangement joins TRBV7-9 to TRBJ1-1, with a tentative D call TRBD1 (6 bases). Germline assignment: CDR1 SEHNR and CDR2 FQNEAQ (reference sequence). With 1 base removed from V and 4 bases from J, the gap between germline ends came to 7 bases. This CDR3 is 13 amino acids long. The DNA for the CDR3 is TGTGCCAGCAGCTTAGGGGGGGCCACTGAAGCTTTCTTT. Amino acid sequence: CASSLGGATEAFF.

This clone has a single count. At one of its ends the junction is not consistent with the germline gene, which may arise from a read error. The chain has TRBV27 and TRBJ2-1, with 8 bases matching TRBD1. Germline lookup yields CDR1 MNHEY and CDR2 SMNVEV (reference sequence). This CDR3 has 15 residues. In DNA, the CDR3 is TGTGCCAGCAGTTTATCTGCAGGGGGCGGCACCTTCAGGGTCTTC. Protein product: CASSLSAGGGTFRVF.

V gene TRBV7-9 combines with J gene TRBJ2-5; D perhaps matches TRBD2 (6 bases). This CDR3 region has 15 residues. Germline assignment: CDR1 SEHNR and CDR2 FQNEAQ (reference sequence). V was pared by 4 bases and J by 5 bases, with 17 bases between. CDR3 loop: CASSSSMTRLETQYF. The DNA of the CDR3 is TGTGCCAGCAGCTCTTCAATGACTAGGCTGGAGACCCAGTACTTC.

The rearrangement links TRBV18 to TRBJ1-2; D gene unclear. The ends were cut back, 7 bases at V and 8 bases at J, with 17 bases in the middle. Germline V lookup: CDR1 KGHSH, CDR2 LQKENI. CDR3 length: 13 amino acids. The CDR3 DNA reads TGTGCCAGCTACTCGACTGAGCCGATGGGCTACACCTTC. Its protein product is CASYSTEPMGYTF. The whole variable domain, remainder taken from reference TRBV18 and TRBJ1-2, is NAGVMQNPRHLVRRRGQEARLRCSPMKGHSHVYWYRQLPEEGLKFMVYLQKENIIDESGMPKERFSAEFPKEGPSILRIQQVVRGDSAAYFCASYSTEPMGYTFGSGTRLTVV.